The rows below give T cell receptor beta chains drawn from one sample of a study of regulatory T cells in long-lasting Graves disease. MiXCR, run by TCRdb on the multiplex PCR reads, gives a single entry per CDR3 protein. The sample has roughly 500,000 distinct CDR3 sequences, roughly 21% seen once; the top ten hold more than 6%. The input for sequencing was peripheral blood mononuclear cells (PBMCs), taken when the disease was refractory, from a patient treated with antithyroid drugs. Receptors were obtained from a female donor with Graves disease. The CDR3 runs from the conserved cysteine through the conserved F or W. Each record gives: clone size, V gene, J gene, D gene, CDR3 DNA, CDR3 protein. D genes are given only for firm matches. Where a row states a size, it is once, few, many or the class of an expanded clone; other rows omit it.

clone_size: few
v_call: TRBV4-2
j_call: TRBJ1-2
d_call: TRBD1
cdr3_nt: TGTGCCAGCAGCCAAGAAAGACAGGGGGCTTTTGGCTACACCTTC
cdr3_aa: CASSQERQGAFGYTF

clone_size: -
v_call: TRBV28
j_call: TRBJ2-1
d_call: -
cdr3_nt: TGTGCCAGCAGTTTCTTCGTAAATGAGCAGTTCTTC
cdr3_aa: CASSFFVNEQFF

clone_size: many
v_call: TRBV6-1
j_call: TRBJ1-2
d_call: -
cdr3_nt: TGTGCCAGCAGTCCGGACGGCATCTATGGCTACACCTTC
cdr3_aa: CASSPDGIYGYTF

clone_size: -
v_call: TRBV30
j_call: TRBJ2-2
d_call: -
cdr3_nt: TGTGCCTGGTCAGGACTTCGGGCCACCGGGGAGCTGTTTTTT
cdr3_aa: CAWSGLRATGELFF

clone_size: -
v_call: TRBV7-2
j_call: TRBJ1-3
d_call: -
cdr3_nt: TGTGCCAGCAGCTTGGTGCCGGGGTCTGGAAACACCATATATTTT
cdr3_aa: CASSLVPGSGNTIYF

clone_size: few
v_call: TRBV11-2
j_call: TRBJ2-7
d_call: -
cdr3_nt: TGTGCCAGCAGCGTAAATTACGGGACTCAATTCTACGAGCAGTACTTC
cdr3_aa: CASSVNYGTQFYEQYF

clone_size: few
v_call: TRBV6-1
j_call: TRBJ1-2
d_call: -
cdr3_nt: TGTGCCAGCACTGACGAATCGGTGGAGCCTAACTATGGCTACACCTTC
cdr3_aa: CASTDESVEPNYGYTF

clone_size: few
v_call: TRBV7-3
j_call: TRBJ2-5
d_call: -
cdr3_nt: TGTGCCAGCAGCCTATACGGGACCCAAGGGACCCAGTACTTC
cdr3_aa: CASSLYGTQGTQYF

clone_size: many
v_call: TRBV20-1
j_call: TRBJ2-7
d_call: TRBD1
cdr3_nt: TGCAGTGCTAGAGATTTTAAGGGACAGGGTGTCGACGAGCAGTACTTC
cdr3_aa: CSARDFKGQGVDEQYF

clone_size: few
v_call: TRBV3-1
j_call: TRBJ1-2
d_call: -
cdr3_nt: TGTGCCAGCAGCCAAGAGGGGGGATGGTATGGCTACACCTTC
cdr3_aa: CASSQEGGWYGYTF

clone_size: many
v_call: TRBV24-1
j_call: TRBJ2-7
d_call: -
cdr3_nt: TGTGCCACCAGCCCGTTTGGCGGAGAGCAGTACTTC
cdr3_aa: CATSPFGGEQYF

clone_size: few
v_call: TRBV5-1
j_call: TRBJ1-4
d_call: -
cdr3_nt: TGCGCCAGCAGATTCACACCGGATCCGGGGGAAAAACTGTTTTTT
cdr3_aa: CASRFTPDPGEKLFF

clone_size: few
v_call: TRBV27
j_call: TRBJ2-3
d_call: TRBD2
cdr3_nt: TGTGCCAGCAGCGAGGGGGTAGCGGGATCAGGGGATACGCAGTATTTT
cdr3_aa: CASSEGVAGSGDTQYF

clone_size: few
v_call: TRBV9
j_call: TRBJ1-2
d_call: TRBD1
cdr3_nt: TGTGCCAGCAGCGTTTTCCGGGACAGCAGGGCCTATGGCTACACCTTC
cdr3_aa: CASSVFRDSRAYGYTF

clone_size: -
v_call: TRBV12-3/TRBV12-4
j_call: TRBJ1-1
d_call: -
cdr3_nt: TGTGCCAGCGGGGGTGGGTTGGGGTGGAGTACTGAAGCTTTCTTT
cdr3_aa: CASGGGLGWSTEAFF

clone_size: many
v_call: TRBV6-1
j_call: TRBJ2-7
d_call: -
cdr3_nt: TGTGCCAGCAGAGCGACTTCCTACGAGCAGTACTTC
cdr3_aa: CASRATSYEQYF

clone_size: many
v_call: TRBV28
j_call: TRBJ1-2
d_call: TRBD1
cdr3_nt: TGTGCCAGCAGCCTACAGGGGGCCGGTGGCTACACCTTC
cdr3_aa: CASSLQGAGGYTF

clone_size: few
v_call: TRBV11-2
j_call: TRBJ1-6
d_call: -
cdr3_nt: TGTGCCAGCAGCCTCTCCGAGGGGATGAATTCACCCCTCCACTTT
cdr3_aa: CASSLSEGMNSPLHF

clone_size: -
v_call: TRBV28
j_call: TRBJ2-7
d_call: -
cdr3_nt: TGTGCCAGCAGTTCGCGGGGACCCTCCTACGAGCAGTACTTC
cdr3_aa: CASSSRGPSYEQYF

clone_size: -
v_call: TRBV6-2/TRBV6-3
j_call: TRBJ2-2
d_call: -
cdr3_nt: TGTGCCAGCAGTTACGTAGGGGTCAGACGGACTACCGGGGAGCTGTTTTTT
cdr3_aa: CASSYVGVRRTTGELFF

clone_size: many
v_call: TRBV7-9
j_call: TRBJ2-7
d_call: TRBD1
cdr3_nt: TGTGCCAGCAGCCACCGGGACAGGAAAGATTCGAGCTACGAGCAGTACTTC
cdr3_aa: CASSHRDRKDSSYEQYF

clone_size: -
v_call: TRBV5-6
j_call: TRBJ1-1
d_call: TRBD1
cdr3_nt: TGTGCCAGCGACTACGGGGACAGGGGAATCACTGAAGCTTTCTTT
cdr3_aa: CASDYGDRGITEAFF

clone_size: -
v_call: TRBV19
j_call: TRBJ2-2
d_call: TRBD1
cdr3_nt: TGTGCCAGTGGACCCGGGACAGCGAACACCGGGGAGCTGTTTTTT
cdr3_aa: CASGPGTANTGELFF

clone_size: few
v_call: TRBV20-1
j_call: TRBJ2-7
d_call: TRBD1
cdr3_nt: TGCAGTGCGACTGGGACAGTCTTTGAGCAGTACTTC
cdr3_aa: CSATGTVFEQYF

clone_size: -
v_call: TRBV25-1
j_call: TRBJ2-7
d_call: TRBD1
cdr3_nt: TGTGCCAGCAGTCCCGGACAGGGAGTTTGGGAGCAGTACTTC
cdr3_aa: CASSPGQGVWEQYF

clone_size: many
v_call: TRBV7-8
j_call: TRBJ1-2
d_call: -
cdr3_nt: TGTGCCAGCAGCTTAGCGGCGACAGTAACTAACTATGGCTACACCTTC
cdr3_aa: CASSLAATVTNYGYTF

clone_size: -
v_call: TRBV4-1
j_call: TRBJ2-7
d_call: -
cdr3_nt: TGCGCCAGCAGCCAAGATGTTTGGGGTTCCTCCTACGAGCAGTACTTC
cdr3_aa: CASSQDVWGSSYEQYF

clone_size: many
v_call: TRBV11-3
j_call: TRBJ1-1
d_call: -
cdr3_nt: TGTGCCAGCAGCTTAGATGCCAGGAACACTGAAGCTTTCTTT
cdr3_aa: CASSLDARNTEAFF

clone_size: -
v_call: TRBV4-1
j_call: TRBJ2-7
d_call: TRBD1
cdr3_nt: TGCGCCAGCAGCCATAATTTGCGGACAGGGTCCCACGAGCAGTACTTC
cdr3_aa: CASSHNLRTGSHEQYF

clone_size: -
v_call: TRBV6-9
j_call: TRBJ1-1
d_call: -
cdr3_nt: TGTGCCAGCAGTTACCGATACGCGGACACTGAAGCTTTCTTT
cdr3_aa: CASSYRYADTEAFF

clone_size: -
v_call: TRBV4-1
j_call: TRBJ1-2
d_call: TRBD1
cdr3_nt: TGCGCCAGCAGCCAAGAGCCAGGGGGAGATGGCTACACCTTC
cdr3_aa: CASSQEPGGDGYTF

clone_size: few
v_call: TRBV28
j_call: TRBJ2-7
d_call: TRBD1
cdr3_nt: TGTGCCAGCCTGGGACAGGGCCTATACGAGCAGTACTTC
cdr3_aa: CASLGQGLYEQYF

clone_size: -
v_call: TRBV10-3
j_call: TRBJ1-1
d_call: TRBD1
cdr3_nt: TGTGCCATCAGTGAGTCTGGGACAGGGAACACTGAAGCTTTCTTT
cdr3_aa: CAISESGTGNTEAFF

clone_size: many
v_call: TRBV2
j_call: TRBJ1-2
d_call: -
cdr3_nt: TGTGCCAGCAGTGGACACGAGAACTATGGCTACACCTTC
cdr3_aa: CASSGHENYGYTF

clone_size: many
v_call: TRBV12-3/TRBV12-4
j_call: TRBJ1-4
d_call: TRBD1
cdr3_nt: TGTGCCAGCAGTTATCCTCAGGGGGCGCCGGGTAATGAAAAACTGTTTTTT
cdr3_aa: CASSYPQGAPGNEKLFF

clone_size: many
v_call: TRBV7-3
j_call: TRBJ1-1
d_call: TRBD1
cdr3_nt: TGTGCCAGCAGCAAGAACTCAGGGGGGACTGAAGCTTTCTTT
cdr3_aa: CASSKNSGGTEAFF

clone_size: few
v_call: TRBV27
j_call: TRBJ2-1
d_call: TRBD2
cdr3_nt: TGTGCCAGCAGTTCCGGGACTAGCGCATACAATGAGCAGTTCTTC
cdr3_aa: CASSSGTSAYNEQFF

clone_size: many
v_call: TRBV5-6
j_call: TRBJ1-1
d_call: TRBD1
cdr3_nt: TGTGCCAGCAGCTTAGATGACAGGGTTAACACTGAAGCTTTCTTT
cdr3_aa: CASSLDDRVNTEAFF

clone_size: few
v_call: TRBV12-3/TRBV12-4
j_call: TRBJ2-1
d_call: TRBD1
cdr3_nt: TGTGCCAGCAGTTCGGACAGGGCGGCCTTCAATGAGCAGTTCTTC
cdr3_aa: CASSSDRAAFNEQFF

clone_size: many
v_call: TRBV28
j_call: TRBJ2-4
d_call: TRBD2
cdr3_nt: TGTGCCAGCAGTCCCCCCGGGACTAGCAAAAACATTCAGTACTTC
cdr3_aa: CASSPPGTSKNIQYF

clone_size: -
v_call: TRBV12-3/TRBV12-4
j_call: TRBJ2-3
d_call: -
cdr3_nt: TGTGCCAGCAGTGTGACTAGAGATACGCAGTATTTT
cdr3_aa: CASSVTRDTQYF

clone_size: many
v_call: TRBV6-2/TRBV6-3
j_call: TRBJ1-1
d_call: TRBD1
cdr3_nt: TGTGCCAGCAGTTACGGCAGGGGGGGTGGCACTGAAGCTTTCTTT
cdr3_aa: CASSYGRGGGTEAFF

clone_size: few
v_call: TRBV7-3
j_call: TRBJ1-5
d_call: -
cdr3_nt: TGTGCCAGCAGCAGTGGGGACACCGGTTCTCCCCAGCATTTT
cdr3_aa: CASSSGDTGSPQHF

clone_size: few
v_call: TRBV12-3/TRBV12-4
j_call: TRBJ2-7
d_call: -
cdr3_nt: TGTGCCAGCAGTTCGAACAGCGTAAAGTCCTACGAGCAGTACTTC
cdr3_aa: CASSSNSVKSYEQYF

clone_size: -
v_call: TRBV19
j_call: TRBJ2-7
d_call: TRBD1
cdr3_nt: TGTGCCAGTAGCGATAGACAGGGGGCGCGAGAGCAGTGCTTC
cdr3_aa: CASSDRQGAREQCF

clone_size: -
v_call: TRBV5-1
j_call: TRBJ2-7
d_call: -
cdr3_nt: TGCGCCAGCAGCCTTTCGGAGTACTCCTACGAGCAGTACTTC
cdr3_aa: CASSLSEYSYEQYF

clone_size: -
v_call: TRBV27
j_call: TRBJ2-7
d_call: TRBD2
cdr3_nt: TGTGCCAGCACTTCGCGGGGGACCTACGAGCAGTACTTC
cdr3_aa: CASTSRGTYEQYF

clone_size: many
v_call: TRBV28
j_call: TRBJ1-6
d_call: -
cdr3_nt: TGTGCCAGCAGTTCTTATTTGGGCAATTCACCCCTCCACTTT
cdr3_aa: CASSSYLGNSPLHF

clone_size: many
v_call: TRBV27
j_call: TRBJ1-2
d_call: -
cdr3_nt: TGTGCCAGCAGTTTTGCTCCTACAGCCATGGGCTACACCTTC
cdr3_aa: CASSFAPTAMGYTF

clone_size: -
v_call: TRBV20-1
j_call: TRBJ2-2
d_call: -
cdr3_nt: TGCAGTGCTATATCCGCGGTAAACACCGGGGAGCTGTTTTTT
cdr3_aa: CSAISAVNTGELFF

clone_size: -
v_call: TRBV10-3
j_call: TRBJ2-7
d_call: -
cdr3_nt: TGTGCCATCGGGCCTGAAATGTTACGTGAGCAGTACTTC
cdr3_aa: CAIGPEMLREQYF

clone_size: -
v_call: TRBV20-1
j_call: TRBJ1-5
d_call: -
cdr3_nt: TGCAGTGCTAGTCGGAAATATAGCAATCAGCCCCAGCATTTT
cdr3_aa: CSASRKYSNQPQHF

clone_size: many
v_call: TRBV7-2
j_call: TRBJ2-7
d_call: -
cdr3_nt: TGTGCCAGCAGCTTAGAACTCGTTTATCACTACGAGCAGTACTTC
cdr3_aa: CASSLELVYHYEQYF

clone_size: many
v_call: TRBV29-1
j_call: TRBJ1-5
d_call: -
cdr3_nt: TGCAGCGTTGGAGGGAAAGATCAGCCCCAGCATTTT
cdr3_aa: CSVGGKDQPQHF

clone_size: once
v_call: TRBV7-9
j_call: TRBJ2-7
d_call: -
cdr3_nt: TGTGCCAGCAGCCCGGCTTTCACCGAGGGTGAGCAGTACTTC
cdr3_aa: CASSPAFTEGEQYF

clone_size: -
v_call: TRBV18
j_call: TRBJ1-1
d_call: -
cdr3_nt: TGTGCCAGCTCACCAGGTTTCACCACGAACACTGAAGCTTTCTTT
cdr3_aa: CASSPGFTTNTEAFF

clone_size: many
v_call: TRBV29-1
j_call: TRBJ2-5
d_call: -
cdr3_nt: TGCAGCGCTCGTAACTACCAAGAGACCCAGTACTTC
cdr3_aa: CSARNYQETQYF

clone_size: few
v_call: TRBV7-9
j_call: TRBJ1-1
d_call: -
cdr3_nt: TGTGCCAGCAGCTTAGCGGTCGGGGGGAACACTGAAGCTTTCTTT
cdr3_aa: CASSLAVGGNTEAFF

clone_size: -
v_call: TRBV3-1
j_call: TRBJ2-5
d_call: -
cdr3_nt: TGTGCCAGCAGTCTCGGTAACCTTCAAGAGACCCAGTACTTC
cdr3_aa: CASSLGNLQETQYF